The clone carrying this T cell receptor beta chain was observed a single time. Here immunoSEQ multiplex PCR was the method, and the copy in TCRdb shows in-frame clones only, minus some. The profile covers under 95,000 clones, with roughly 92% appearing a single time and about 2% taken by the ten largest. This CDR3 spans 15 amino acids. The germline V gene encodes CDR1 MGHDK and CDR2 SYGVNS. Trimming took 3 bases from V and 4 from J, leaving 15 bases between them. The entry originates in a study of T cell changes during pregnancy in multiple sclerosis. The sample in question was peripheral blood, obtained after pregnancy. The rearrangement joins TRBV25-1 to TRBJ1-2; D gene ambiguous. This clonotype was obtained from a female donor with multiple sclerosis, enrolled in a pregnancy study. The CDR3 region is CASSDHSVSIYGYTF. DNA for the CDR3: TGTGCCAGCAGTGACCACAGTGTCTCGATCTATGGCTACACCTTC.